This TCR beta chain was observed in a study of blood T cell repertoires in COVID-19. Here immunoSEQ multiplex PCR was the method, and the copy in TCRdb shows in-frame clones only, minus some. This sample has 90,000 or so clones, with 80% to 90% found just once. The V gene's germline CDR1 is MDHEN and CDR2 SYDVKM. This CDR3 spans 16 amino acids. Deletions cut 2 bases from V and 4 bases from J, with 15 bases between. The chain recombines TRBV28 with TRBJ1-5; weak D call: TRBD1 (6 bases). The sample taken for sequencing was peripheral blood. The TCR sequence derives from a human donor in a cohort sampled during active COVID-19. Here the CDR3 reads CASSLQQGLLNQPQHF. The CDR3 DNA sequence: TGTGCCAGCAGTTTACAACAGGGTCTTTTAAATCAGCCCCAGCATTTT.